This T cell receptor (beta chain) was profiled in a study of T-cell reconstitution after alpha-beta-depleted transplantation in children. Study-level findings and limits: Some patients owed their high day-60 TCRbeta diversity to surviving recipient T cells and thymic progenitors.

V lost 1 base to trimming and J lost 8 bases; unmatched junction nucleotides: 3. From germline, CDR1 is SGHTA and CDR2 FQGTGA. The CDR3 is made up of 16 amino acids. Preparing the TCRbeta library involved the use of unique molecular identifiers. A single record per CDR3 protein comes from TCRdb applying MiXCR to the PCR reads. The sample has 300,000 or so distinct CDR3 sequences, approximately 20% seen once. Worth noting for this clonotype: Its antigen is unidentified.

This rearrangement joins TRBV7-3 to TRBJ2-1, with TRBD2 identical over 15 bases. The sequence derives from a male patient aged 5 to 17 who had a stem cell transplant for acute lymphoblastic leukemia, so the T cells may come from the graft donor. This specimen was PBMCs, mostly from graft donor cells, taken 180 days after TCRalphabeta/CD19-depleted stem cell transplant. The CDR3 DNA is TGTGCCAGCAGCTTAATCGGACTAGCGGGAGGGTATGAGCAGTTCTTC. The encoded protein is CASSLIGLAGGYEQFF.